Each of the 6 T cell receptor beta chains below was sequenced from the same sample in a study of cytomegalovirus exposure and HLA in healthy donors. This table comes from immunoSEQ multiplex PCR, and its TCRdb copy is limited to in-frame clones, with some not included. The repertoire consists of under 200,000 clones, with over 65% occurring once and the leading ten covering less than 9%. The sequenced sample consisted of PBMCs. Receptor source: a man between 18 and 35 years old in good health and CMV-seropositive.

This CDR3 is CASSPISSPGELFF. CDR3 DNA: TGTGCCAGCAGTCCCATTAGTTCGCCCGGGGAGCTGTTTTTT. The chain has TRBV27 and TRBJ2-2, with D uncertain. The V gene's germline CDR1 is MNHEY and CDR2 SMNVEV (reference sequence). This CDR3 has 14 residues. Deletions cut 5 bases from V and 6 bases from J, with 13 bases between.

The CDR3 loop is CASRSVQGAYEQYF. The DNA of the CDR3 is TGTGCCAGCAGATCCGTCCAGGGGGCTTACGAGCAGTACTTC. The genes are TRBV27 and TRBJ2-7, with 8 bases fitting TRBD1. Germline CDR1 is MNHEY and CDR2 is SMNVEV (reference sequence). This CDR3 contains 14 residues. V gave up 6 bases and J gave up 4 bases; unmatched junction bases: 8.

V and J are TRBV18 and TRBJ1-4; 8 bases line up with TRBD1. Germline lookup yields CDR1 KGHSH and CDR2 LQKENI. The CDR3 sequence is 14 residues long. After removal of 3 bases from V and 7 bases from J, the junction contained 4 bases not matched to a gene. This CDR3 reads CASSPTGESEKLFF. For the CDR3, the DNA is TGTGCCAGCTCACCGACAGGGGAATCTGAAAAACTGTTTTTT.

The rearrangement uses TRBV9 and TRBJ2-1; D unclear. Germline lookup yields CDR1 SGDLS and CDR2 YYNGEE. V was shortened by 5 bases and J by 7 bases, with 13 bases between the two germline ends. The CDR3 runs to 13 residues. This CDR3 is CASSLRLDNEQFF. The CDR3 DNA is TGTGCCAGCAGTCTTCGACTGGATAATGAGCAGTTCTTC.

Here the CDR3 DNA reads TGTGCCTGGAGTGTACCCAGCGGGAGTTTTCACGAGCAGTACTTC. This gives the protein CAWSVPSGSFHEQYF. The gene calls are TRBV30 and TRBJ2-7; 8 bases match TRBD2. CDR1 is GTSNPN, CDR2 SVGIG, per germline (reference sequence). The ends lost 0 bases at V and 5 bases at J; junction bases unmatched: 9. The CDR3 is made up of 15 amino acids.

The gene calls are TRBV5-1 and TRBJ2-1; 9 nucleotides line up with TRBD2. The CDR3 spans 14 residues. After removal of 3 bases from V and 5 bases from J, the junction contained 3 bases not matched to a gene. Germline V lookup: CDR1 SGHRS, CDR2 YFSETQ. Here the CDR3 DNA reads TGCGCCAGCAGCTGGGTAGCGGGAGACAATGAGCAGTTCTTC. As protein: CASSWVAGDNEQFF. Based on the CDR3 plus reference TRBV5-1 and TRBJ2-1, the full variable domain is KAGVTQTPRYLIKTRGQQVTLSCSPISGHRSVSWYQQTPGQGLQFLFEYFSETQRNKGNFPGRFSGRQFSNSRSEMNVSTLELGDSALYLCASSWVAGDNEQFFGPGTRLTVL.